This entry features one T cell receptor beta chain sequence. In the authors' methods: Quantification of nucleated cells was approximated via reference gene primer amplification. Data came from immunoSEQ multiplex PCR; TCRdb stores just in-frame clones and leaves some out. That table supplies the V and J calls and clone size; D and trimming were determined from the DNA. The sample has some 93,000 clones, about 76% seen once. The data belong to a study of blood T cell repertoires in COVID-19. Study-level background: Both acute and convalescent COVID-19 samples were obtained from the United States, Italy and Spain. T cells, B-cell-depleted T cells, or PBMCs provided the cDNA or gDNA that served as material.

From germline, CDR1 is SGHTS and CDR2 YDEGEE. The CDR3 has 14 amino acids. Between the trimmed V and J ends, which lost 2 bases and 6 bases, there was a span of 11 bases. This TCR derives from a human donor in a cohort sampled during active COVID-19. Input material: peripheral blood. The chain uses TRBV5-8 and TRBJ2-2, with D maybe TRBD1 (5 bases). Written as DNA, the CDR3 is TGTGCCAGCAGCTTTGTATGGGGCGCCGGGGAGCTGTTTTTT. This encodes CASSFVWGAGELFF.